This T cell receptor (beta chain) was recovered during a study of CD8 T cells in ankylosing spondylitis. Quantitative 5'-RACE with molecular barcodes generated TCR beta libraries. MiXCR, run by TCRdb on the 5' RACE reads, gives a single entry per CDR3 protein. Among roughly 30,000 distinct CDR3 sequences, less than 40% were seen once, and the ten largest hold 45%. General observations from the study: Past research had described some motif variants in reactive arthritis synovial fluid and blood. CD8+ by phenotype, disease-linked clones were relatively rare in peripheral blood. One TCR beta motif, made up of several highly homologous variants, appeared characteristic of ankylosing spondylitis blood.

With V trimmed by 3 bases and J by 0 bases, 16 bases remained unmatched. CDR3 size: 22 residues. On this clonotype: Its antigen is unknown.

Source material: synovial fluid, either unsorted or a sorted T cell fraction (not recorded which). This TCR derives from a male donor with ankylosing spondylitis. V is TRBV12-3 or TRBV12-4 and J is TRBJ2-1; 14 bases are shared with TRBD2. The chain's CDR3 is CASSLASQETSGRARSYNEQFF. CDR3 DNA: TGTGCCAGCAGTTTGGCGTCCCAGGAGACTAGCGGGAGGGCCCGCTCCTACAATGAGCAGTTCTTC.